This T cell receptor beta chain was retrieved from a study of cytomegalovirus exposure and HLA in healthy donors. In the study overall: Researchers previously reported finding 90 million to 120 million unique TCR beta sequences from about 170 million T cells.

Whole-study results and caveats: When a later analysis was performed, an Asian-associated ancestry cluster reportedly had fewer N-insertions than the roughly 730-donor mean. Reports indicated that the classifier achieved high specificity and sensitivity in diagnosing cytomegalovirus status.

This clone was observed a few times. Its antigen is as yet unknown. The PCR ran on 60 Vbeta and 13 Jbeta primers. Only in-frame clones appear in the TCRdb table, and some are missing; sequencing was by immunoSEQ multiplex PCR. The sample gives over 120,000 clones, about 84% of which show up once; about 2.2% is in the top ten. Each donor's status was that of a healthy bone marrow donor. The CDR3 spans 15 residues. Trimming cost V 2 bases and J 13 bases; bases outside gene matches: 11. The V gene's germline CDR1 is SQVTM and CDR2 ANQGSEA. This receptor was obtained from a woman aged 18-29 years in good health and CMV-seropositive. The source material was PBMCs. V is TRBV29-1 and J is TRBJ2-1, with 13 bases aligning to TRBD2. The CDR3 loop reads CSVEWRTSGGGDQFF. CDR3 coding DNA: TGCAGCGTTGAATGGCGGACTAGCGGGGGAGGAGATCAGTTCTTC.